This TCR beta chain came from a study of blood T cell repertoires in COVID-19. As for the study in general: COVID-19 samples, acute and convalescent, were from the United States, Italy and Spain. The cDNA or gDNA used as material had been derived from T cells, B-cell-depleted T cells, or PBMCs.

As processed by the authors: Scientists estimated how many nucleated cells there were by amplifying reference gene primers. Some clones are missing from TCRdb's copy, which holds only in-frame ones; the method was immunoSEQ multiplex PCR. V and J calls and clone size follow that table, whereas D and trimming were derived from the DNA. This sample has around 100,000 clones; 85% occur once, and the top ten carry less than 15%. Germline CDR1 is MNHEY and CDR2 is SVGAGI. The ends were cut back, 4 bases at V and 4 bases at J, with 16 bases in the middle. The CDR3 covers 15 residues. The chain recombines TRBV6-5 with TRBJ1-1; D perhaps matches TRBD1 (6 bases). The sample was peripheral blood. This clonotype was obtained from a human donor in a cohort sampled during active COVID-19. Here the CDR3 reads CASSFSGDTITEAFF. DNA for the CDR3: TGTGCCAGCAGTTTCTCAGGGGATACAATCACTGAAGCTTTCTTT.